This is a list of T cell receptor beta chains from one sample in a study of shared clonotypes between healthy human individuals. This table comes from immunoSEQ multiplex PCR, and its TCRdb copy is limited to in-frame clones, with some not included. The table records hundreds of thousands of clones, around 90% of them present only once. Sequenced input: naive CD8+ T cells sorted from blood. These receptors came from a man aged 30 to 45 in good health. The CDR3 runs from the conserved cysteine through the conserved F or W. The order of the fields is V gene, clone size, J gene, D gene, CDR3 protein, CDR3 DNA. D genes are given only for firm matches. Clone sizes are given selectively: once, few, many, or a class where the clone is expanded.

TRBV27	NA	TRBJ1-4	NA	CASSPGVVNEKLFF	TGTGCCAGCTCCCCAGGGGTAGTTAATGAAAAACTGTTTTTT
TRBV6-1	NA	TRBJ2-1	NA	CATFGGEQFF	TGTGCCACCTTTGGGGGAGAGCAGTTCTTC
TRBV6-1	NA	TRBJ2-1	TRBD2	CASSEAGTSVYNEQFF	TGTGCCAGCAGTGAAGCCGGGACTAGCGTCTACAATGAGCAGTTCTTC
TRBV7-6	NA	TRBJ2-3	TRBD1	CASSRTGGPSDTQYF	TGTGCCAGCAGTCGTACAGGGGGTCCTTCAGATACGCAGTATTTT
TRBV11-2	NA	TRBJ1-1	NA	CASSNRGLDTEAFF	TGTGCCAGCAGCAATAGGGGCCTAGACACTGAAGCTTTCTTT
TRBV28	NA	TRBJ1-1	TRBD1	CASSDRVMNTEAFF	TGTGCCAGCAGTGACAGGGTAATGAACACTGAAGCTTTCTTT
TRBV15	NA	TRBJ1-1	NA	CATSRELHTEAFF	TGTGCCACCAGCAGAGAGTTGCACACTGAAGCTTTCTTT
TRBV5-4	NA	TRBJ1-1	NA	CASSLGGVKPEAFF	TGTGCCAGCAGCTTAGGAGGGGTAAAGCCTGAAGCTTTCTTT
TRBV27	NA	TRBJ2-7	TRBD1	CASSLVRTGNEQYF	TGTGCCAGCAGTTTGGTCCGGACAGGGAACGAGCAGTACTTC
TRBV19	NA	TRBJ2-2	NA	CASREFRTNTGELFF	TGTGCCAGTAGAGAATTTAGGACGAACACCGGGGAGCTGTTTTTT
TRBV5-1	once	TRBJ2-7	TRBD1	CASSPGPGTGFHEQYF	TGCGCCAGCAGCCCGGGTCCCGGGACAGGGTTCCACGAGCAGTACTTC
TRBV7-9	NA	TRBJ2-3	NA	CASSGAWRDTQYF	TGTGCCAGCAGTGGGGCTTGGCGGGATACGCAGTATTTT
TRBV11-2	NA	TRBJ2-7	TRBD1	CASRGQGNWEQYF	TGTGCCAGCAGAGGACAGGGGAATTGGGAGCAGTACTTC
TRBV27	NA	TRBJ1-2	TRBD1	CATLDRAAYGYTF	TGTGCCACCCTGGACAGGGCTGCCTATGGCTACACCTTC
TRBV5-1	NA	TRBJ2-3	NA	CASHEEGVREKETSTDTQYF	TGCGCCAGTCACGAAGAGGGGGTGCGGGAGAAAGAAACTAGCACAGATACGCAGTATTTT
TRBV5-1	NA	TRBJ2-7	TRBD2	CASSLGTSGTYEQYF	TGCGCCAGCAGCCTGGGGACTAGCGGAACCTACGAGCAGTACTTC
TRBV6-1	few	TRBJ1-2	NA	CASSEGTVSKGYTF	TGTGCCAGCAGTGAAGGGACAGTGTCGAAAGGCTACACCTTC
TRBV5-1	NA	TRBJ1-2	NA	CASSLGSGWGYTF	TGCGCCAGCAGCTTGGGATCAGGGTGGGGCTACACCTTC
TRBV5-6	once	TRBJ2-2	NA	CASSSLWDTGELFF	TGTGCCAGCAGCTCTCTGTGGGACACCGGGGAGCTGTTTTTT
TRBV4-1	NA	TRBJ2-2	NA	CASSLIGGPGELFF	TGCGCCAGCAGCCTAATCGGGGGCCCTGGGGAGCTGTTTTTT
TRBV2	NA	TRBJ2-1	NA	CASMTPDVSYNEQFF	TGTGCCAGCATGACCCCGGACGTTTCCTACAATGAGCAGTTCTTC
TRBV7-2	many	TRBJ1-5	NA	CASSRGLLGNQPQHF	TGTGCCAGCAGCCGGGGCCTCTTGGGTAATCAGCCCCAGCATTTT
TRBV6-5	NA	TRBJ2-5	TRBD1	CASSPTGGPETQYF	TGTGCCAGCAGTCCGACAGGGGGCCCGGAGACCCAGTACTTC
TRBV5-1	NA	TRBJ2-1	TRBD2	CASSPDGLAGEGEQFF	TGCGCCAGCAGCCCCGACGGACTAGCGGGAGAGGGTGAGCAGTTCTTC
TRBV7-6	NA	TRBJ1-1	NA	CASSLGVSDTEAFF	TGTGCCAGCAGCTTAGGGGTATCCGACACTGAAGCTTTCTTT
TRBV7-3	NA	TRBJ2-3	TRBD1	CASSHPPGGGPDTQYF	TGTGCCAGCAGTCACCCCCCAGGGGGCGGTCCAGATACGCAGTATTTT
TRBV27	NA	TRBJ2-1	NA	CASSFRSGYNEQFF	TGTGCCAGCAGTTTTAGGAGCGGTTACAATGAGCAGTTCTTC
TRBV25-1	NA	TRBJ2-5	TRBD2	CASGDSGTGAETQYF	TGTGCCAGCGGGGATAGCGGGACGGGGGCGGAGACCCAGTACTTC